Sequencing of this TCR beta chain was carried out in a study of blood T cell repertoires in COVID-19. The V gene's germline CDR1 is ENHRY and CDR2 SYGVKD. There are 15 residues in the CDR3. The V and J ends lost 2 bases and 7 bases respectively, with 15 bases between them. Some clones are missing from TCRdb's copy, which holds only in-frame ones; the method was immunoSEQ multiplex PCR. The sample lists under 75,000 clones, 81% occurring once. The source material was peripheral blood. The receptor's source is a man of 80 years or more with acute or convalescent COVID-19. The V call is TRBV10-3, the J call TRBJ2-1, with D tentatively TRBD2 (6 bases). Here the CDR3 reads CAISEERESLNEQFF. The CDR3 DNA follows: TGTGCCATCAGTGAGGAACGGGAGAGCCTGAATGAGCAGTTCTTC.